Shown below are 27 T cell receptor beta chains from a single sample sequenced in a study of identical twins. TCRdb independently ran MiXCR on the 5' RACE reads; one entry per CDR3 protein. The data contain around 450,000 distinct CDR3 sequences, 11% to 15% of them singletons. These records were also assigned to another study, of yellow fever vaccine responses in identical twins.

Source material: CD4+ T cells sorted from blood. The receptors shown here come from a woman under 30 in good health.

This clonotype came up a few times. V is TRBV29-1 and J is TRBJ2-7; D may be TRBD1 (6 bases). CDR3 length: 14 amino acids. V shed 5 bases and J shed 3 bases, with 17 bases lying between them. The germline CDR1 and CDR2 sequences are SQVTM and ANQGSEA. DNA of the CDR3: TGCAGCGTTACAATAAGGCTAGGGGGCTACGAGCAGTACTTC. Encoded protein: CSVTIRLGGYEQYF.

This clonotype was observed many times. The chain is built from TRBV7-2 and TRBJ2-3; no clear D. V lost 2 bases and J 5 bases, leaving 20 bases between the germline ends. Germline CDR1 and CDR2: SGHTA and FQGNSA. There are 17 residues in the CDR3. The CDR3 nucleotides are TGTGCCAGCAGCTTAATGCAGTGGTCGACCTTTGGAGATACGCAGTATTTT. This encodes CASSLMQWSTFGDTQYF.

The V gene is TRBV5-1, the J gene TRBJ2-1; 10 bases align to TRBD2. Trimming took 0 bases from V and 6 from J; bases not matched to a gene: 6. The V gene's germline CDR1 is SGHRS and CDR2 YFSETQ. This CDR3 is 16 amino acids long. The CDR3 nucleotides read TGCGCCAGCAGCTTGGGGTTTAGCGGGGGGCGCAATGAGCAGTTCTTC. As protein: CASSLGFSGGRNEQFF.

At least ten counts were recorded for this clonotype. The rearrangement joins TRBV3-1 to TRBJ2-1; either TRBD1 or TRBD2 may supply D (5 bases each). This CDR3 is 13 amino acids long. From germline, CDR1 is LGHDT and CDR2 YNNKEL (reference sequence). The V and J ends lost 4 bases and 6 bases respectively, with 10 bases between them. CDR3 DNA sequence: TGTGCCAGCAGCCCGGGACCCTTCAATGAGCAGTTCTTC. Its translation is CASSPGPFNEQFF.

The rearrangement uses TRBV15 and TRBJ1-5, with no clear D. This CDR3 is built from 15 residues. The germline gives CDR1 LNHNV, CDR2 YYDKDF (reference sequence). V was pared by 1 base and J by 9 bases, with 16 bases between. CDR3 nucleotides: TGTGCCACCAGCAGAGCCAAAACAGCCGCCGCGCCCCAGCATTTT. This sequence encodes CATSRAKTAAAPQHF.

This clonotype was found a few times. The chain has TRBV20-1 and TRBJ1-1; 9 positions match TRBD1. Per germline, CDR1 DFQATT and CDR2 SNEGSKA (reference sequence). This CDR3 has 11 residues. The trim removed 2 bases at V and 10 bases at J, leaving 2 bases unmatched. CDR3: CSARSTGGAFF. The CDR3 DNA is TGCAGTGCTAGATCGACAGGGGGAGCTTTCTTT.

This clonotype was seen a few times. The chain joins TRBV7-2 to TRBJ2-5; unclear D gene. V shed 7 bases and J shed 1 base, with 13 bases lying between them. This CDR3 comprises 14 residues. Per germline, CDR1 SGHTA and CDR2 FQGNSA. The CDR3 protein is CASTPLGGQETQYF. In DNA, the CDR3 is TGTGCCAGCACCCCCCTCGGCGGCCAAGAGACCCAGTACTTC.

The rearrangement uses TRBV6-1 and TRBJ1-6; TRBD1 matches at 9 bases. Losses at the gene ends were 6 bases for V and 7 bases for J; bases not matched to a gene: 4. CDR1 and CDR2 from the germline V gene are MNHNS and SASEGT. CDR3 length: 14 amino acids. The CDR3 nucleotides read TGTGCCAGCAGGTCTGGGACAGGGAATTCACCCCTCCACTTT. Translation: CASRSGTGNSPLHF.

The chain couples TRBV5-1 to TRBJ2-7; maybe TRBD1 (5 bases). Germline V gene sequence: CDR1 SGHRS, CDR2 YFSETQ. Trimming shortened V by 4 bases and J by 2 bases, and 16 bases separated the two germline ends. There are 15 residues in the CDR3. The CDR3, as DNA: TGCGCCAGCAGCCTGCGAATAGACAGCACCTACGAGCAGTACTTC. Amino acids: CASSLRIDSTYEQYF.

This clonotype has ten or more counts. The chain joins TRBV5-5 to TRBJ2-7, with 7 nucleotides matching TRBD1. CDR3 size: 13 residues. Trimming cost V 4 bases and J 6 bases; bases outside gene matches: 7. Germline V gives CDR1 SGHKS, CDR2 YYEKEE (reference sequence). CDR3 residues: CASSPPRGTEQYF. The CDR3 nucleotides are TGTGCCAGCAGCCCCCCCAGGGGGACCGAGCAGTACTTC.

This clonotype has just a few counts. The J gene is TRBJ2-2, the V gene TRBV20-1, with D tentatively TRBD1 or TRBD2 (6 bases each). The V gene lost 3 bases and the J gene lost 1 base, with 12 bases spanning the gap. The CDR3 length is 15 residues. Germline lookup yields CDR1 DFQATT and CDR2 SNEGSKA (reference sequence). CDR3 nucleotides: TGCAGTGCTAGGACGGGGGCCATGAACACCGGGGAGCTGTTTTTT. Translated: CSARTGAMNTGELFF.

The V call is TRBV10-3, the J call TRBJ1-5; no definite D call. The CDR3 is made up of 14 amino acids. Trimming shortened V by 3 bases and J by 4 bases, and 10 bases separated the two germline ends. Germline V gene lookup returns CDR1 ENHRY and CDR2 SYGVKD. The CDR3 coding sequence is TGTGCCATCAGTGATCGTTTCAGGAATCAGCCCCAGCATTTT. Its translation is CAISDRFRNQPQHF.

This clonotype appeared a single time. V and J are TRBV3-1 and TRBJ2-2; 7 bases are shared with TRBD1. Losses at the gene ends were 4 bases for V and 3 bases for J; bases not matched to a gene: 11. Germline V gene data show CDR1 as LGHDT and CDR2 as YNNKEL (reference sequence). This CDR3 is built from 17 residues. Here the CDR3 DNA reads TGTGCCAGCAGCCGCCTTGGGGGCAGGGGGTACACCGGGGAGCTGTTTTTT. This sequence encodes CASSRLGGRGYTGELFF.

This clonotype has more than one count but fewer than ten. The V and J genes are TRBV12-3 or TRBV12-4 and TRBJ2-1; D gene uncertain. CDR3 size: 17 residues. Trimming stripped 2 bases from V and 0 bases from J, with 14 bases between. CDR3 nucleotide sequence: TGTGCCAGCAGTTTAACCACGGGCCCTAGCTCCTACAATGAGCAGTTCTTC. As protein: CASSLTTGPSSYNEQFF.

This clonotype was counted between two and nine times. This chain uses TRBV28 with TRBJ2-1; 12 bases fit TRBD2. V was pared by 6 bases and J by 5 bases, with 11 bases of the junction left unmatched. The CDR3 is made up of 17 amino acids. The V gene's germline CDR1 is MDHEN and CDR2 SYDVKM. DNA for the CDR3: TGTGCCAGCAGGCCTACCCGACTAGCGGGAGTGAACAATGAGCAGTTCTTC. Encoded protein: CASRPTRLAGVNNEQFF.

The chain combines TRBV7-2 with TRBJ2-3; possible D gene TRBD1, 5 bases. This CDR3 has 13 amino acids. The V gene lost 3 bases and the J gene lost 5 bases, with 9 bases spanning the gap. Germline V gives CDR1 SGHTA, CDR2 FQGNSA. The CDR3 DNA sequence: TGTGCCAGCAGCTTTTATGGACAAGATACGCAGTATTTT. Amino acids: CASSFYGQDTQYF.

J is TRBJ2-7 and V is TRBV30; 9 nucleotides agree with TRBD1. The CDR3 covers 14 residues. Germline V gives CDR1 GTSNPN, CDR2 SVGIG (reference sequence). V lost 2 bases to trimming and J lost 1 base; unmatched junction nucleotides: 3. CDR3 in amino acids: CAWSIGQGSYEQYF. For the CDR3, the DNA is TGTGCCTGGAGTATTGGACAGGGGTCCTACGAGCAGTACTTC.

The chain is built from TRBV20-1 and TRBJ2-1; D is possibly TRBD1 or TRBD2 (6 bases each). The CDR3 covers 16 residues. Germline CDR1 is DFQATT and CDR2 is SNEGSKA (reference sequence). Between the trimmed V and J ends, which lost 3 bases and 4 bases, there was a span of 19 bases. CDR3 in DNA: TGCAGTGCTAGGGCGTTGAAAGGGGGGATATACAATGAGCAGTTCTTC. Residues: CSARALKGGIYNEQFF.

This clonotype was found many times. The rearrangement links TRBV7-2 to TRBJ2-3; 10 positions agree with TRBD2. The CDR3 sequence is 16 residues long. The germline V gene has CDR1 SGHTA and CDR2 FQGNSA. V trimming: 3 bases; J trimming: 6 bases; junction bases outside the gene matches: 9. In DNA form, the CDR3 reads TGTGCCAGCAGCTTGGGCAGCGGGAGGGGTGGTGATACGCAGTATTTT. Its translation: CASSLGSGRGGDTQYF.

This clonotype was observed a few times. The chain combines TRBV18 with TRBJ2-7, with D unresolved. The V end lost 2 bases, the J end lost 2 bases, and 10 bases lay between the germline ends. This CDR3 is 14 amino acids long. The germline V gene has CDR1 KGHSH and CDR2 LQKENI. CDR3 region: CASSPSRLTYEQYF. Here the CDR3 DNA reads TGTGCCAGCTCACCATCAAGGTTGACCTACGAGCAGTACTTC.

This chain joins TRBV5-5 and TRBJ1-4, with D possibly TRBD1 on 6 matching bases. V dropped 5 bases and J dropped 2 bases, with 19 bases sitting between them. The CDR3 sequence is 17 residues long. Germline loops: CDR1 SGHKS, CDR2 YYEKEE (reference sequence). CDR3 amino acids: CASSRRLGAATNEKLFF. The CDR3 nucleotides are TGTGCCAGCAGTCGGCGTTTGGGGGCAGCGACTAATGAAAAACTGTTTTTT.

The chain recombines TRBV11-2 with TRBJ2-2; D might be TRBD2 (6 bases). This CDR3 spans 14 amino acids. CDR1 SGHAT and CDR2 FQNNGV come from the germline V gene. The V end was cut by 5 bases, the J end by 4 bases, with 11 bases between. CDR3 DNA sequence: TGTGCCAGCAGCCCGGGACTGATCACCGGGGAGCTGTTTTTT. Translation: CASSPGLITGELFF. Supplemented by reference TRBV11-2 and TRBJ2-2, the full variable domain reads EAGVAQSPRYKIIEKRQSVAFWCNPISGHATLYWYQQILGQGPKLLIQFQNNGVVDDSQLPKDRFSAERLKGVDSTLKIQPAKLEDSAVYLCASSPGLITGELFFGEGSRLTVL.

V and J are TRBV7-2 and TRBJ2-5; D may be TRBD1 (6 bases). This CDR3 has 13 amino acids. CDR1 is SGHTA, CDR2 FQGNSA, per germline. Trimming took 3 bases from V and 5 from J, leaving 10 bases between them. The CDR3 nucleotides are TGTGCCAGCAGCTTCCAGGGGTTGGAGACCCAGTACTTC. Its translation: CASSFQGLETQYF.

V usage is TRBV5-1 and J usage is TRBJ2-1, with 13 bases aligning to TRBD2. This CDR3 spans 15 amino acids. CDR1 is SGHRS, CDR2 YFSETQ, per germline. Losses at the gene ends were 6 bases for V and 6 bases for J; bases not matched to a gene: 6. In DNA form, the CDR3 reads TGCGCCAGCAAGAAGGGACTAGCGGGAATCAATGAGCAGTTCTTC. This gives the protein CASKKGLAGINEQFF.

This clonotype was recorded a few times. This rearrangement joins TRBV7-9 to TRBJ2-3; a possible D gene is TRBD2 (7 bases). Between the trimmed V and J ends, which lost 6 bases and 6 bases, there was a span of 13 bases. This CDR3 is built from 13 residues. Germline lookup yields CDR1 SEHNR and CDR2 FQNEAQ (reference sequence). CDR3 region: CASSQEGGDTQYF. The CDR3 nucleotides are TGTGCCAGCAGTCAGGAGGGGGGGGATACGCAGTATTTT.

The rearrangement uses TRBV6-5 and TRBJ2-1; 9 bases fit TRBD2. The length of the CDR3 is 15 residues. V lost 2 bases, J lost 6 bases, and 5 bases stayed unmatched. Germline V CDR1 and CDR2: MNHEY, SVGAGI. Here the CDR3 DNA reads TGTGCCAGCAGTTACCGCGGGGGGGCTCTCAATGAGCAGTTCTTC. Amino acid sequence: CASSYRGGALNEQFF.

This clonotype was seen a few times. The genes are TRBV3-1 and TRBJ2-3; TRBD2 might be the D (6 bases). The CDR3 covers 17 residues. V lost 2 bases, J lost 1 base, and 16 bases lay in between. Germline V gene data show CDR1 as LGHDT and CDR2 as YNNKEL (reference sequence). The DNA for the CDR3 is TGTGCCAGCAGCCAAAGAGTTGCGGGAACCGGCACAGATACGCAGTATTTT. It translates to CASSQRVAGTGTDTQYF.